This T cell receptor beta chain appears in the sequencing data of a study of beta chain features in type 1 diabetes (dated 2018 in TCRdb). General notes on the study: Patients and healthy donors did not differ in mean age, gender distribution, total cell number or subset yield. The study compared TCRB repertoires of sorted circulating CD4+ T cell subsets between recently diagnosed type 1 diabetes patients and matched healthy donors. A total of around 110,000,000 sorted cells were examined across all samples, and a strong correlation was observed between cell number per subset and RNA yield. Regulatory and stem cell-like memory subsets were isolated from only 8 patients and roughly eight healthy donors, whereas naive and central memory subsets came from all 30 or so donors.

The High Capacity cDNA Reverse Transcription Kit was used to reverse transcribe all of the isolated RNA, meaning that expressed TCRB transcripts were what got sequenced. Naive, central memory and regulatory T cell samples underwent deep immunoSEQ sequencing, averaging around 3.7 million total reads per sample. Sorted cells were lysed in RLT buffer and RNA was extracted with DNase-treated RNeasy Micro or Mini kits, depending on cell number. Each cell subset was processed on its own to prevent cross-contamination, while patient and healthy donor samples were processed together. Using the immunoSEQ multiplex PCR, TCRB sequences were amplified from cDNA into 87-bp fragments spanning the CDR3 region. Sequencing of the amplicons was done on the Illumina HiSeq platform. Per the original workflow: PCR bias was computationally corrected using synthetic template baselines, reads within Hamming distance 2 were collapsed, and singletons that could not be merged were discarded. Reads were aligned to IMGT to assign V, D and J genes, CDR3 length, and insertions or deletions at six rearrangement sites. Within each subset, clonotype counts were normalized to sorted cell number, and only after that were true diversity and Gini coefficients computed with the tcR R package. The overlap coefficient, calculated on TCRB nucleotide sequences, was used to quantify repertoire sharing. Out-of-frame TCRB sequences from naive cells were analyzed as a proxy for the pre-selection repertoire. The clones in this table, taken by TCRdb from immuneACCESS, are in-frame only. Not every clone is retained; where verified, under half of the shortfall comes from an unresolved V gene, and the cause of the rest is unknown. The V and J calls and clone size come from that table; D and trimming were worked out from the DNA. This sample holds 500,000 to 800,000 clones; around 12% were observed only once. The top ten clonotypes cover 0.09% to 0.15% of the sample.

Each donor gave one peripheral blood draw, about 100 mL on average, collected into heparinised tubes. A BD FACSAria II and a panel including CD45RO, CCR7, CD25, CD127, CD95 and CD27 were used to sort naive, central memory, regulatory and stem cell-like memory CD4+ T cells. Every sorted population had a purity above 95%. Right away, PBMCs were isolated by Lymphoprep density gradient centrifugation and were stained directly, with no culture step. To minimize batch effects, samples were stained and sorted in pairs, one healthy donor with one patient per experiment. The study at large found these results: A moderate but significant shortening of TCRB CDR3 length was observed in type 1 diabetes patients in all four CD4+ subsets. Shorter templates might have been favored by PCR, but patient and control samples were amplified and corrected together, so both groups would have been affected equally by any skew. Because cDNA was sequenced instead of genomic DNA, highly expressing activated cells could be over-represented, though the groups showed no difference in activation or CD3 levels. At VDJ recombination sites, type 1 diabetes patients had fewer insertions and more deleted nucleotides, which implies abnormalities in thymic rearrangement. Naive, central memory and regulatory TCRB repertoires appeared to be more alike among patients than among healthy donors. Because the HLA sub-analyses included only small numbers of individuals, any influence of HLA type on TCRB rearrangement was left unresolved.

Based on the germline V gene, the CDR1 and CDR2 sequences are SGHRS and YFSETQ. V is cut by 4 bases and J by 3 bases, and the space between the germline ends is 11 bases. From the cysteine up to the phenylalanine, the CDR3 has a length of 14 residues. Of the read, only the CDR3 DNA is kept; its 42 bases are in frame from base 1. Regarding this clone: What this receptor recognizes is not known. No base qualities exist here, and no much larger clone lies one base off it.

The specimen was naive CD4+ T cells from blood. This sample's cell subset or site label indicates: true naive CD4+ T cells. The chain uses TRBV5-1 and TRBJ1-5; TRBD1 is perhaps the D gene, given 5 matching bases. The sequence derives from a young man with type 1 diabetes. In nucleotide form, the sequence is TGCGCCAGCAGCGATGGGACCCTCAATCAGCCCCAGCATTTT. Its amino acids are CASSDGTLNQPQHF.